What follows are 17 T cell receptor beta chains derived from one specimen sequenced in a study of T cell repertoires in cytomegalovirus infection. Their cognate antigens are unknown. One entry per CDR3 protein, called by TCRdb with MiXCR from the reads. The sample has about 160,000 distinct CDR3 sequences; about 20% are singletons. The material was CD8+ T cells from cultured PBMCs, obtained from culture after CMV antigen stimulation. The receptors here all came from a human donor in good health (CMV status not recorded). Some clones in this sample may be carry-over from other donors' samples.

This clonotype was counted only a few times. The chain has TRBV27 and TRBJ1-2; unclear D gene. Per the germline V gene, CDR1 is MNHEY and CDR2 is SMNVEV (reference sequence). The V end was cut by 3 bases, the J end by 9 bases, with 17 bases between. There are 14 residues in the CDR3. The CDR3 region is CASSFMPQDGRYTF. The CDR3 region has the DNA TGTGCCAGCAGTTTCATGCCCCAGGACGGGCGCTACACCTTC.

This clonotype was picked up a small number of times. V and J are TRBV7-2 and TRBJ2-7; 8 bases fit TRBD2. V was pared by 1 base and J by 3 bases, with 5 bases of the junction left unmatched. There are 15 residues in the CDR3. Germline CDR1 and CDR2: SGHTA and FQGNSA. CDR3 region: CASSLGAGGFYEQYF. For the CDR3, the DNA is TGTGCCAGCAGCTTAGGCGCGGGGGGTTTCTACGAGCAGTACTTC.

This chain joins TRBV7-9 and TRBJ2-2, with 9 bases lining up with TRBD1. This CDR3 is built from 16 residues. V lost 5 bases, J lost 7 bases, and 11 bases stayed unmatched. In germline, CDR1 is SEHNR, CDR2 FQNEAQ (reference sequence). The CDR3 nucleotides read TGTGCCAGCAGCCCACCGGGACAGGGCGGTTTCGGGGAGCTGTTTTTT. Its protein product is CASSPPGQGGFGELFF.

Many counts were recorded for this clonotype. The J gene is TRBJ2-7, the V gene TRBV7-2, with a weak D call TRBD1 (5 bases). This CDR3 comprises 14 residues. Per the germline V gene, CDR1 is SGHTA and CDR2 is FQGNSA. V was shortened by 7 bases and J by 4 bases, with 17 bases between the two germline ends. CDR3 in amino acids: CASTRQGSEYEQYF. CDR3 bases: TGTGCCAGCACCAGGCAGGGTTCGGAATACGAGCAGTACTTC.

This clonotype was seen ten or more times. The rearrangement uses TRBV24-1 and TRBJ2-3; 10 bases line up with TRBD1. Unmatched junction bases numbered 6, after V lost 4 bases and J lost 0 bases. The CDR3 has 17 amino acids. Germline values: CDR1 KGHDR, CDR2 SFDVKD. The DNA for the CDR3 is TGTGCCACCAGTGACCCTCGACAGGGGGCTAGCACAGATACGCAGTATTTT. This gives the protein CATSDPRQGASTDTQYF.

This rearrangement joins TRBV4-1 to TRBJ2-3; D is possibly TRBD1 (6 bases). CDR1 is MGHRA, CDR2 YSYEKL, per germline. V lost 1 base and J 5 bases, leaving 7 bases between the germline ends. This CDR3 comprises 13 residues. The CDR3 region is CASSQAQGDTQYF. The CDR3 bases are TGCGCCAGCAGCCAAGCACAGGGAGATACGCAGTATTTT.

The chain has TRBV27 and TRBJ2-7, with 7 bases fitting TRBD1. J gave up 3 bases and V 5 bases, and 7 bases lay outside the gene matches. The CDR3 is 14 amino acids. The germline gives CDR1 MNHEY, CDR2 SMNVEV (reference sequence). The CDR3 loop is CASSPGQVLYEQYF. Here the CDR3 DNA reads TGTGCCAGCAGTCCCGGACAGGTACTCTACGAGCAGTACTTC.

This clonotype was detected ten times or more. The chain joins TRBV7-2 to TRBJ1-2; maybe TRBD1 (5 bases). Trimming removed 1 base from V and 4 bases from J, with 7 bases in between. Looked up from germline, CDR1 is SGHTA and CDR2 is FQGNSA. The CDR3 length is 13 residues. The CDR3 protein is CASSLGTSYGYTF. In DNA form, the CDR3 reads TGTGCCAGCAGCTTAGGGACAAGCTATGGCTACACCTTC.

This sequence joins TRBV20-1 and TRBJ2-7, with D hard to call. The V gene's germline CDR1 is DFQATT and CDR2 SNEGSKA (reference sequence). Trimming shortened V by 6 bases and J by 0 bases, and 15 bases separated the two germline ends. The CDR3 extends over 14 amino acids. The CDR3 spells CSANRALDSYEQYF. In DNA, the CDR3 is TGCAGTGCCAACCGGGCCCTAGACTCCTACGAGCAGTACTTC.

This clonotype was counted a few times. This chain joins TRBV7-2 and TRBJ2-5; unclear D gene. Germline loops: CDR1 SGHTA, CDR2 FQGNSA. The CDR3 is 15 residues long. The V and J ends lost 1 base and 2 bases respectively, with 11 bases between them. CDR3 in DNA: TGTGCCAGCAGCTTAGTAACGGTAACTCAAGAGACCCAGTACTTC. Translation gives CASSLVTVTQETQYF.

In this sample, this clonotype turned up a few times. V gene TRBV7-2 combines with J gene TRBJ2-5; D perhaps matches TRBD2 (5 bases). Germline loops: CDR1 SGHTA, CDR2 FQGNSA. V lost 1 base, J lost 2 bases, and 11 bases lay in between. This CDR3 is 15 amino acids long. The DNA of the CDR3 is TGTGCCAGCAGCTTAGGAGCCTGGGAGCAAGAGACCCAGTACTTC. Translated: CASSLGAWEQETQYF.

This chain joins TRBV7-6 and TRBJ1-1; perhaps TRBD1 as D (5 bases). CDR1 and CDR2 (germline): SGHVS, FNYEAQ. The CDR3 contains 13 residues. V was pared by 5 bases and J by 4 bases, with 11 bases between. The CDR3 nucleotides are TGTGCCAGCAGCACGCGACAGAGCACTGAAGCTTTCTTT. This gives the protein CASSTRQSTEAFF.

V and J are TRBV6-5 and TRBJ2-3, with D perhaps matching TRBD1 (6 bases). V lost 2 bases to trimming and J lost 5 bases, with 11 bases between them. This CDR3 has 14 amino acids. The germline V gene encodes CDR1 MNHEY and CDR2 SVGAGI. The CDR3 is CASSYNRDGDTQYF. CDR3 coding DNA: TGTGCCAGCAGTTACAACAGGGACGGAGATACGCAGTATTTT.

This clonotype qualifies as medium-sized. The rearrangement joins TRBV7-8 to TRBJ1-2, with D perhaps matching TRBD1 (5 bases). V lost 0 bases and J 4 bases, leaving 12 bases between the germline ends. The CDR3 length is 15 residues. Germline CDR1 reads SGHVS; CDR2 reads FQNEAQ. The CDR3 coding sequence is TGTGCCAGCAGCTTAGCGGACACCACACTCTATGGCTACACCTTC. It translates to CASSLADTTLYGYTF.

CDR3 residues: CASSLSGPSGGYYEQYF. CDR3 in DNA: TGTGCCAGCAGCTTGTCGGGTCCGAGCGGGGGTTACTACGAGCAGTACTTC. The chain is built from TRBV11-2 and TRBJ2-7; 8 bases fit TRBD2. V lost 3 bases and J lost 3; bases outside the gene matches: 13. Germline V lookup: CDR1 SGHAT, CDR2 FQNNGV. The CDR3 has 17 residues.

The chain employs TRBV4-1 and TRBJ1-6; no firm D call. Trimming stripped 1 base from V and 2 bases from J, with 9 bases between. The CDR3 runs to 16 residues. Germline V gene sequence: CDR1 MGHRA, CDR2 YSYEKL. The CDR3 DNA follows: TGCGCCAGCAGCCAAGCTGGGTCCCCCTATAATTCACCCCTCCACTTT. It specifies CASSQAGSPYNSPLHF.

This clonotype was recorded a few times. The chain carries TRBV7-8 and TRBJ2-4, with D perhaps matching TRBD1 (5 bases). The CDR3 is 15 amino acids. Trimming took 5 bases from V and 7 from J, leaving 18 bases between them. Germline assignment: CDR1 SGHVS and CDR2 FQNEAQ. The CDR3 DNA reads TGTGCCAGCAGCCCGTCCCAGGGATCACAGAACATTCAGTACTTC. Translating it yields CASSPSQGSQNIQYF.